The sequence of this T cell receptor (beta chain) was determined in a study of blood T cell repertoires in COVID-19. Study-wide background: Specimens from acute and convalescent COVID-19 originated in the United States, Italy and Spain. Sample material is recorded as cDNA or gDNA derived from T cells, B-cell-depleted T cells, or PBMCs.

V lost 0 bases to trimming and J lost 8 bases, with 10 bases between them. Germline V gives CDR1 LGHNA, CDR2 YSLEER. The CDR3 extends over 13 amino acids. Per the study methods: Reference gene primer amplification gave estimated nucleated cell counts. Sequenced by immunoSEQ multiplex PCR; TCRdb stores in-frame clones only, minus some. V and J calls and clone size are those listed in that table; D and trimming were worked out from the DNA. The sample yields around 67,000 clones, roughly 77% seen once. The V and J genes are TRBV4-3 and TRBJ1-2; D gene unclear. The source is a human donor in a cohort sampled during active COVID-19. The sample consisted of peripheral blood. CDR3 nucleotide sequence: TGCGCCAGCAGCCAAGAACGAGGATTCGGCTACACCTTC. This gives the protein CASSQERGFGYTF.